The present T cell receptor (beta chain) was sequenced within a study of blood T cell repertoires in COVID-19. Grouping used clinical history reported by participants in a survey and questionnaire. Donors in Cohort 3 who had recovered were those with two negative PCRs, healthcare professional clearance, or resolution of their symptoms. Original methodology: Nucleated cell number was recorded as an estimate derived from reference gene primer amplification. TCRdb keeps only in-frame clones here, not all; method: immunoSEQ multiplex PCR. That table furnishes V, J and clone size, whereas the DNA furnished D and trimming. Among fewer than 200,000 clones listed, approximately 79% were seen once. This clone was observed once. V shed 0 bases and J 5 bases; nucleotides not matched to a gene: 3. CDR1 is KGHSH and CDR2 is LQKENI in the germline V gene. This CDR3 comprises 15 residues.

What was sequenced was PBMCs or T cells enriched from blood (not recorded which). This chain joins TRBV18 and TRBJ2-2; 7 positions match TRBD2. This sequence was found in a man aged 45-60 years who had recovered from COVID-19. The CDR3 reads CASSPPMGGTGELFF. In DNA form, the CDR3 reads TGTGCCAGCTCACCACCGATGGGGGGGACCGGGGAGCTGTTTTTT. The full variable domain, in which reference TRBV18 and TRBJ2-2 provide the parts outside the CDR3, is NAGVMQNPRHLVRRRGQEARLRCSPMKGHSHVYWYRQLPEEGLKFMVYLQKENIIDESGMPKERFSAEFPKEGPSILRIQQVVRGDSAAYFCASSPPMGGTGELFFGEGSRLTVL.